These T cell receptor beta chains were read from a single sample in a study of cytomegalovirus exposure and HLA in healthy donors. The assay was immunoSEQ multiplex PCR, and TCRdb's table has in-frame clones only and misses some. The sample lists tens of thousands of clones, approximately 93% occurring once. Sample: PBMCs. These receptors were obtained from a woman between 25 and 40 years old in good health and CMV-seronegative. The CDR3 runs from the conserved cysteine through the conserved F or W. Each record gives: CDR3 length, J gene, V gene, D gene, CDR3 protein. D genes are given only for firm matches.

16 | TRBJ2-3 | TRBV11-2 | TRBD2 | CASSLGGLAGTDTQYF
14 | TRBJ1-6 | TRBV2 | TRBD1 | CASSWTGSNSPLHF
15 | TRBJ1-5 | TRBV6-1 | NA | CASSEPYSGNQPQHF
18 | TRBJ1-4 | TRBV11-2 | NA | CASSLVEGGFPTNEKLFF
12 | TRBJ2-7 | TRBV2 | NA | CASSESRGEQYF
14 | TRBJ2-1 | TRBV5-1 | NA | CASSLGQERDEQFF
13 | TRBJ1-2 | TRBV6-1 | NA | CASREGTIYGYTF
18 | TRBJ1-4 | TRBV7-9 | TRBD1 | CASSLSRTGGQGNERLFF
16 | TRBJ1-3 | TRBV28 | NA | CASSPEGSPSGNTIYF
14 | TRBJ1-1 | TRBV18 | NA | CASSPSGGNTEAFF
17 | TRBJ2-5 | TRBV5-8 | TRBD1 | CASRQQGFEGLTETQYF
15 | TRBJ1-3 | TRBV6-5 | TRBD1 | CASRAGQGAHDTIYF
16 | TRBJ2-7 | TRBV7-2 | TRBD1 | CASSSRGGTGSDEQYF
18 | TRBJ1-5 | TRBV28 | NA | CASSPPGQIGLYNQPQHF
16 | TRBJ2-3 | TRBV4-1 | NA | CASSQDGPYSTDTQYF
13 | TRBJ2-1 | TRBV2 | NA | CASRENLPDEQFF
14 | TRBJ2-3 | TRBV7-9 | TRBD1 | CASSLTPGQGTQYF
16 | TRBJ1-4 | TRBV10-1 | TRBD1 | CARIGDRGCGNEKLFF
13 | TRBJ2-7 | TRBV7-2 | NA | CASSLSNYYEQYF
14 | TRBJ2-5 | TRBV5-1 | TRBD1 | CASSLSGGSETQYF
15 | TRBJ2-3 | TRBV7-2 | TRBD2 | CASSSGTSGSDTQYF
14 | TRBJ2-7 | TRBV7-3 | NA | CASQRDSNDHEQYF
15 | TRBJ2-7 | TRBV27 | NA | CASSFLPQAIYEQYF
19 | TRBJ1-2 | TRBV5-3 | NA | CARSLVGAENPRLNYGYTF
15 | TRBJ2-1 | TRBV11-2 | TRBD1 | CASSSGTGGYNEQFF
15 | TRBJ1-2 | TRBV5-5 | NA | CASSLEGSYSYGYTF
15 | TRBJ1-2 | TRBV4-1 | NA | CASSPRSRLNYGYTF
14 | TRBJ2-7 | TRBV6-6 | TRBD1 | CASSIEGQTYEQYF
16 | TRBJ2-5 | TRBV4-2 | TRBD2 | CASSQFTAGGQETQYF
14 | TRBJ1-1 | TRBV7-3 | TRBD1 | CASSLGQANTEAFF
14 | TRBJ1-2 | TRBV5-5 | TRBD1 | CASSLGTGSHGYTF
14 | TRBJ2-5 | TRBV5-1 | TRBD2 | CASSGGTSLETQYF
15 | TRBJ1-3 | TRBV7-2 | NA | CASSSTPGGRNTIYF
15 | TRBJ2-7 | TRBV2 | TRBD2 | CASSGGTSGRNEQYF
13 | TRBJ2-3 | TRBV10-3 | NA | CAINQGPTDTQYF
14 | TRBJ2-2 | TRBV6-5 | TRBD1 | CASWDRGLGGELFF
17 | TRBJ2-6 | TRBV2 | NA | CASRGEGLISGANVLTF
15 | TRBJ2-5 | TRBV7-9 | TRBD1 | CASSSGQGVWETQYF
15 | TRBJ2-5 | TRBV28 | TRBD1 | CASSLGSQGAETQYF
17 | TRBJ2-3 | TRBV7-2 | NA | CASSPFRGGRSTDTQYF
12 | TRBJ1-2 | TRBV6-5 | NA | CASSYSLHGYTF
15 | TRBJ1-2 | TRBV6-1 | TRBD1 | CASTAAQTGSYGYTF
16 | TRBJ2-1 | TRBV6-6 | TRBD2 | CASSLRLAGGNNEQFF
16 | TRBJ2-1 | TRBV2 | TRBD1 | CASRPPGQGALNEQFF
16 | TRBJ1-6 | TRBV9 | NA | CASSSSGESYNSPLHF
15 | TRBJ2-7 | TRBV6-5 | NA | CASSPQGVGMYEQYF
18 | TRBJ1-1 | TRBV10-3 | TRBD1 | CAISTSGQGGGMNTEAFF
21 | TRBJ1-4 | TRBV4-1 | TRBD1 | CASSQMPPTGDPRGGNEKLFF
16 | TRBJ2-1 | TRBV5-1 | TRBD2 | CASSLGSGSSYNEQFF
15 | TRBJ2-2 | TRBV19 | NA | CASSSLYTNTGELFF
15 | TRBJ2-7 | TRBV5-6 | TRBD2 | CASTRTTSGRYEQYF
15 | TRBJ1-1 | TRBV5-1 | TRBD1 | CASSSGTGGISEAFF
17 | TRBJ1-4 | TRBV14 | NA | CASSPQGHSRLNEKLFF
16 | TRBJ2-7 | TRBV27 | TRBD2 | CASSSPSSGGGYEQYF
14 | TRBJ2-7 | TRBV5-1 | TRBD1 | CASSLGQGVYEQYF
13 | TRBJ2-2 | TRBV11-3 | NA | CASSIGRTGELFF
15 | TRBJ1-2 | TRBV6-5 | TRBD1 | CASRMTGLTHYGYTF
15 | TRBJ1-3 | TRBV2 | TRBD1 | CASSLTGTGGNTIYF